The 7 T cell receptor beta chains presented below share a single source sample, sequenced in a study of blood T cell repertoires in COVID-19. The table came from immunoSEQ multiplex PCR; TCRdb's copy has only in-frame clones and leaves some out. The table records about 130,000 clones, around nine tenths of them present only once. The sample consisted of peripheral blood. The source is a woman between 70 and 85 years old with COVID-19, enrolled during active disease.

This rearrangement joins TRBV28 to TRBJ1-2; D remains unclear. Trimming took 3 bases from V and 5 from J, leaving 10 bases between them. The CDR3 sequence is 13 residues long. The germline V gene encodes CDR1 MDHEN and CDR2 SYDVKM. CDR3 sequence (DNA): TGTGCCAGCAGTTTCCCAGATTTGTATGGCTACACCTTC. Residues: CASSFPDLYGYTF.

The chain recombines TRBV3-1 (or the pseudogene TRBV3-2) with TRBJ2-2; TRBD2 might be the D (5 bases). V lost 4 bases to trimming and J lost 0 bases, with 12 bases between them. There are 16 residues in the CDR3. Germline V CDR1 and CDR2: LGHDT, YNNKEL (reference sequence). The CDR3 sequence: CASSPHEGANTGELFF. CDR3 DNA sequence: TGTGCCAGCAGCCCGCATGAGGGAGCGAACACCGGGGAGCTGTTTTTT.

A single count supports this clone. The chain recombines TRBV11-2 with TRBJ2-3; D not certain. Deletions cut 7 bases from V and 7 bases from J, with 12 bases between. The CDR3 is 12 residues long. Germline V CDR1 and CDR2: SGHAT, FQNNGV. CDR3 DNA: TGTGCCAGCACCTCCTCTATATATACGCAGTATTTT. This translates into CASTSSIYTQYF.

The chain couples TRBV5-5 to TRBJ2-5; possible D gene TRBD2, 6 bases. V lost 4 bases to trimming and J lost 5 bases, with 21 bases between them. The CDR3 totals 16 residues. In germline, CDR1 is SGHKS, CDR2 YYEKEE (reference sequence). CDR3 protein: CASSAIAGEGGETQYF. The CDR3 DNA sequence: TGTGCCAGCAGCGCAATTGCCGGGGAAGGAGGGGAGACCCAGTACTTC. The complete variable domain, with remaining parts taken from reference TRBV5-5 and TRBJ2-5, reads DAGVTQSPTHLIKTRGQQVTLRCSPISGHKSVSWYQQVLGQGPQFIFQYYEKEERGRGNFPDRFSARQFPNYSSELNVNALLLGDSALYLCASSAIAGEGGETQYFGPGTRLLVL.

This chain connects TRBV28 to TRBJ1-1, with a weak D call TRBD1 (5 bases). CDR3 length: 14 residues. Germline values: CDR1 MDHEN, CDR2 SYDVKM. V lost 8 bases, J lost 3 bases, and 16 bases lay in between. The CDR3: CASWGWAFYTEAFF. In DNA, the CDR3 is TGTGCCAGCTGGGGCTGGGCATTCTACACTGAAGCTTTCTTT.

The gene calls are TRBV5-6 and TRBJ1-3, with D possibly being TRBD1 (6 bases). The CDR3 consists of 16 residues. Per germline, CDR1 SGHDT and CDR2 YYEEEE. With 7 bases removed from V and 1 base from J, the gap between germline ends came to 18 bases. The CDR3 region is CASALPGTSSGNTIYF. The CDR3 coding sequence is TGTGCCAGCGCGCTCCCCGGGACATCATCTGGAAACACCATATATTTT.

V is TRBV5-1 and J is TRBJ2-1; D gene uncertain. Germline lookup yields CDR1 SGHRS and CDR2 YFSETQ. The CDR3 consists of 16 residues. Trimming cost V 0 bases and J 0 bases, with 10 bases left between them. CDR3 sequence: CASSLGAGSSYNEQFF. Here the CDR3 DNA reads TGCGCCAGCAGCTTGGGGGCAGGAAGCTCCTACAATGAGCAGTTCTTC. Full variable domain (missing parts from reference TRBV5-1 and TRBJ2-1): KAGVTQTPRYLIKTRGQQVTLSCSPISGHRSVSWYQQTPGQGLQFLFEYFSETQRNKGNFPGRFSGRQFSNSRSEMNVSTLELGDSALYLCASSLGAGSSYNEQFFGPGTRLTVL.